These T cell receptor beta chains were read from a single sample in a study of control samples from healthy donors and cancer patients. Only in-frame clones appear in the TCRdb table, and some are missing; sequencing was by immunoSEQ multiplex PCR. The sample yields some 140,000 clones, 80% to 95% seen once. The sample taken for sequencing was blood. These receptors all stem from a man younger than 40 in good health. Both conserved end residues are part of each CDR3. The D gene is left open where the match is weak. Clone size appears in some rows only: once, few, many, or a class for an expanded clone.

NA	TRBV19	TRBJ1-5	NA	TGTGCCAGTAGCCACCGGGGTGGCAATCAGCCCCAGCATTTT	CASSHRGGNQPQHF
NA	TRBV7-8	TRBJ1-2	NA	TGTGCCAGCAGCTTAGGAGGGGTTAGCTATGGCTACACCTTC	CASSLGGVSYGYTF
NA	TRBV13	TRBJ2-2	NA	TGTGCCAGCACCCCACGTGGCAGTTGGACCGGGGAGCTGTTTTTT	CASTPRGSWTGELFF
NA	TRBV9	TRBJ2-3	NA	TGTGCCAGCAGCCCCAGGACGGACACAGATACGCAGTATTTT	CASSPRTDTDTQYF
TRBD1	TRBV19	TRBJ1-1	NA	TGTGCCAGTAGTTCTAGGACAGGGCGTGGGGCTTTCTTT	CASSSRTGRGAFF
NA	TRBV2	TRBJ2-7	few	TGTGCCAGCAGTGTCAAGATCTACGAGCAGTACTTC	CASSVKIYEQYF
NA	TRBV7-9	TRBJ1-1	once	TGTGCCAGCAGCCCCATCTCCGGAACTGAAGCTTTCTTT	CASSPISGTEAFF
NA	TRBV3-1/TRBV3-2	TRBJ2-7	NA	TGTGCCAGCAGCCAGGAGGGGCACGAGCAGTACTTC	CASSQEGHEQYF
NA	TRBV6-5	TRBJ1-6	NA	TGTGCCAGCAGTTCCCCAGGAGGGGGTGGTTACTCACCCCTCCACTTT	CASSSPGGGGYSPLHF
TRBD1	TRBV28	TRBJ2-7	NA	TGTGCCAGCAGTCCACCGGGACAGAAAGCCTACGAGCAGTACTTC	CASSPPGQKAYEQYF
NA	TRBV28	TRBJ2-6	NA	TGTGCCAGCAGTTTAGTGACCGACTCTGGGGCCAACGTCCTGACTTTC	CASSLVTDSGANVLTF
NA	TRBV11-1	TRBJ2-7	NA	TGTGCCAGCAGCTCACGAGGACAGAGCTCCTACGAGCAGTACTTC	CASSSRGQSSYEQYF
TRBD2	TRBV30	TRBJ2-3	NA	TGTGCTTCTGCTAGCGGGAACACAGATACGCAGTATTTT	CASASGNTDTQYF
NA	TRBV2	TRBJ1-5	NA	TGTGCCAGCAGCGTACTGGAGAGCAATCAGCCCCAGCATTTT	CASSVLESNQPQHF
NA	TRBV7-9	TRBJ1-3	NA	TGTGCCAGCAGCTTAGGCCCCCCTGGGTCCGGAAACACCATATATTTT	CASSLGPPGSGNTIYF
NA	TRBV11-2	TRBJ2-5	once	TGTGCCAGCAGCTTAGTGACAGGAGAAGAGACCCAGTACTTC	CASSLVTGEETQYF
NA	TRBV7-3	TRBJ2-5	NA	TGTGCCAGCAGCTTAAGGGAAAGGGAGACCCAGTACTTC	CASSLRERETQYF